This T cell receptor (beta chain) derives from a study of T cell responses to AZD1222 COVID-19 vaccine. On this clone: Its specificity is unknown.

Overall study findings and caveats: Unmutated variant regions are reportedly the target of nearly half of TCRs that are spike-specific.

The CDR3 contains 18 residues. Trimming took off 3 bases at V and 0 bases at J, with 19 bases between the two ends. Per the germline V gene, CDR1 is SGHNT and CDR2 is YYREEE (reference sequence). Only in-frame clones appear in the TCRdb table, and some are missing; sequencing was by immunoSEQ multiplex PCR. The sample records more than 85,000 clones, roughly 84% being singletons. The material was peripheral blood, obtained on day 0 of AZD1222 vaccination. V is TRBV5-4 and J is TRBJ1-3, with a weak D call TRBD1 (6 bases). The source of this sequence is an adult in good health. CDR3 nucleotides: TGTGCCAGCAGCTCCTTAACGTGGGGGCAAAACTCTGGAAACACCATATATTTT. Protein product: CASSSLTWGQNSGNTIYF.